Listed below are T cell receptor beta chains from one sample, sequenced in a study of T-cell reconstitution after alpha-beta-depleted transplantation in children. TCRdb reprocessed the PCR reads with MiXCR, giving one entry per CDR3 protein. The table shows approximately 500,000 distinct CDR3 sequences, with about 11% occurring only once. The sample here was PBMCs, taken before TCRalphabeta/CD19-depleted stem cell transplant. All receptors derive from a child aged 2-15 years with inherited bone marrow failure, due to receive a stem cell transplant. Each CDR3 is given with its conserved first and last residue. A D gene is named only where the DNA matches it firmly. The size field is filled for only some rows; it gives once, few, many or a size class.

>TRBJ2-2|16|many|TRBV4-3|TRBD1
TGCGCCAGCAGCCAAGGGACAGGGATAAACACCGGGGAGCTGTTTTTT
CASSQGTGINTGELFF
>TRBJ2-1|12|-|TRBV7-2|-
TGTGCCAGCAGCGATCGACTAGTTGAGCAGTTCTTC
CASSDRLVEQFF
>TRBJ2-2|16|many|TRBV5-1|TRBD2
TGCGCCAGCAGCTTGGCGACTAGCGGGAGCGCCGGGGAGCTGTTTTTT
CASSLATSGSAGELFF
>TRBJ1-2|14|many|TRBV7-2|-
TGTGCCAGCAGCATAAACAGGGAGATCGATGGCTACACCTTC
CASSINREIDGYTF
>TRBJ2-7|17|many|TRBV27|TRBD2
TGTGCCAGCAGTTTGAATAGCGGGTATGGTTTTATCTACGAGCAGTACTTC
CASSLNSGYGFIYEQYF
>TRBJ2-1|18|-|TRBV30|-
TGTGCCTGGAGTGGAGGGGGCGGGAGTGCCTCCTCCTACAATGAGCAGTTCTTC
CAWSGGGGSASSYNEQFF
>TRBJ2-1|17|many|TRBV19|TRBD2
TGTGCCAGTAGTATAGCGTTCAAGGCGGGAGCCTACAATGAGCAGTTCTTC
CASSIAFKAGAYNEQFF
>TRBJ2-3|15|many|TRBV4-3|-
TGCGCCAGCAGCCAAGATTACAAGGTCACAGATACGCAGTATTTT
CASSQDYKVTDTQYF
>TRBJ2-7|15|many|TRBV5-1|TRBD1
TGCGCCAGCAGCTTGGGAGACAGGGATTTGAACGAGCAGTACTTC
CASSLGDRDLNEQYF
>TRBJ2-5|16|-|TRBV7-9|-
TGTGCCAGCAGCTTGGGGGCATCATTGGGCCAAGAGACCCAGTACTTC
CASSLGASLGQETQYF
>TRBJ2-5|14|many|TRBV7-9|-
TGTGCCAGCAGCTTATCAGGGAACCAAGAGACCCAGTACTTC
CASSLSGNQETQYF
>TRBJ2-5|15|many|TRBV7-2|TRBD2
TGTGCCAGCAGCCCCCGGACTAGCGGGGAAGGGGCCCAGTACTTC
CASSPRTSGEGAQYF
>TRBJ2-1|15|few|TRBV12-5|-
TGTGCTAGTGGTTTGTTTGCGGGACCGGGCAATGAGCAGTTCTTC
CASGLFAGPGNEQFF
>TRBJ2-7|14|-|TRBV5-1|TRBD1
TGCGCCAGCAGGCTAGGGACAGGGCCCTACGAGCAGTACTTC
CASRLGTGPYEQYF
>TRBJ2-7|15|-|TRBV20-1|TRBD2
TGCAGTGCTACCACGGGACTAGCGGTGATCGGCGAGCAGTACTTC
CSATTGLAVIGEQYF
>TRBJ2-4|14|many|TRBV6-2/TRBV6-3|-
TGTGCCAGCAGTTACCCGCAGACGATGAACATTCAGTACTTC
CASSYPQTMNIQYF
>TRBJ2-7|15|-|TRBV2|TRBD1
TGTGCCAGCAGGTTTTGGGACAGCGAAACCTACGAGCAGTACTTC
CASRFWDSETYEQYF
>TRBJ1-1|14|many|TRBV7-9|-
TGTGCCAGCAGCCCTTGGGACTGGCGAGTGGCAGCTTTCTTT
CASSPWDWRVAAFF
>TRBJ2-5|17|many|TRBV4-2|TRBD2
TGTGCCAGCAGCCAATCTGCCGGGACTAGCGGCCAAGAGACCCAGTACTTC
CASSQSAGTSGQETQYF
>TRBJ2-3|15|many|TRBV28|TRBD1
TGTGCCAGCAGTTTAACGGGACAGGGCCCAGATACGCAGTATTTT
CASSLTGQGPDTQYF
>TRBJ2-3|15|few|TRBV9|-
TGTGCCAGCAGCGCATTGGGGGCAGGTGCAGATACGCAGTATTTT
CASSALGAGADTQYF
>TRBJ2-3|13|many|TRBV7-9|-
TGTGCCAGCAGCTTAGAACCGGGGGATACGCAGTATTTT
CASSLEPGDTQYF
>TRBJ1-4|16|few|TRBV5-4|TRBD1
TGTGCCAGCAGCTTGGGGGGACAGGGGAGAAATGAAAAACTGTTTTTT
CASSLGGQGRNEKLFF
>TRBJ2-5|16|many|TRBV14|-
TGTGCCAGCAGCCAAGGGCTAGCGAGCAGTGGGGAGACCCAGTACTTC
CASSQGLASSGETQYF
>TRBJ2-3|16|few|TRBV4-3|-
TGCGCCAGCACCCTGAGGGGCTACACTAGCACAGATACGCAGTATTTT
CASTLRGYTSTDTQYF
>TRBJ2-5|12|many|TRBV29-1|-
TGCAGCGTACACAGGGCCGAAGAGACCCAGTACTTC
CSVHRAEETQYF
>TRBJ1-6|13|many|TRBV27|-
TGTGCCAGCAGTTCTAGGGATAATTCACCCCTCCACTTT
CASSSRDNSPLHF
>TRBJ2-1|15|many|TRBV12-3/TRBV12-4|-
TGTGCCAGCAGTTTACAGAGGCTTCCCTACAATGAGCAGTTCTTC
CASSLQRLPYNEQFF
>TRBJ2-5|13|many|TRBV29-1|TRBD2
TGCAGCGCCCAAAGCGGGGTCGAAGAGACCCAGTACTTC
CSAQSGVEETQYF